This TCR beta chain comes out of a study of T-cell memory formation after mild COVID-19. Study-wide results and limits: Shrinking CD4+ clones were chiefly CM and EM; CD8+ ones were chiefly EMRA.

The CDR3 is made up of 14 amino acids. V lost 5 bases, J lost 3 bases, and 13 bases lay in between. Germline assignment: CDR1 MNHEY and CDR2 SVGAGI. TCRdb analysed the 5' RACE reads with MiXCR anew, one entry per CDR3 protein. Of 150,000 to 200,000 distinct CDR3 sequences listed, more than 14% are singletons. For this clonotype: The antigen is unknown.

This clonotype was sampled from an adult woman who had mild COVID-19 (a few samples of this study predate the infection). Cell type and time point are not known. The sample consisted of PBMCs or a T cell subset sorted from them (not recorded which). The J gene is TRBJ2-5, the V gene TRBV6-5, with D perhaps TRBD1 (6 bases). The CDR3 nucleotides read TGTGCCAGCAGTCCATGGACAGCAGAAGAGACCCAGTACTTC. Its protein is CASSPWTAEETQYF.